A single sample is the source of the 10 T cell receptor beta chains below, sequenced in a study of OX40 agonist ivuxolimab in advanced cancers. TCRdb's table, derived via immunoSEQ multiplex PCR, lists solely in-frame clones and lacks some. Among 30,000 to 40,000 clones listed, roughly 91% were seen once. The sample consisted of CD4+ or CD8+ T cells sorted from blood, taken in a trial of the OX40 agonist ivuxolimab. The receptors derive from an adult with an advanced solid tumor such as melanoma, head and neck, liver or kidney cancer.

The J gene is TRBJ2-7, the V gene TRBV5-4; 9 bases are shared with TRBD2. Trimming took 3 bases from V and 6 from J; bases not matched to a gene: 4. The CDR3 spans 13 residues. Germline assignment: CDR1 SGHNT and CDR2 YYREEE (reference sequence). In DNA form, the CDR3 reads TGTGCCAGCAGCTCCGGACTAGCGATCGAGCAGTACTTC. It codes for CASSSGLAIEQYF.

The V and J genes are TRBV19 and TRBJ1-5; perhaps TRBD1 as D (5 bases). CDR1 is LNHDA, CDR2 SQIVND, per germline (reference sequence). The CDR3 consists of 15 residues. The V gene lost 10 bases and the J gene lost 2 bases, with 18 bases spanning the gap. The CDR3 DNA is TGTGCCACTAATCCCACGGGGCTGGGCAATCAGCCCCAGCATTTT. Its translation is CATNPTGLGNQPQHF.

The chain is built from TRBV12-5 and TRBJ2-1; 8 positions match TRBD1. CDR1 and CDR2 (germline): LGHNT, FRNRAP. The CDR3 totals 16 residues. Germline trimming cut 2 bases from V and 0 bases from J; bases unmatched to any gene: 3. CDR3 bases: TGTGCTAGTGGTTTGAAAACAGGGGGCTCCTACAATGAGCAGTTCTTC. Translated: CASGLKTGGSYNEQFF.

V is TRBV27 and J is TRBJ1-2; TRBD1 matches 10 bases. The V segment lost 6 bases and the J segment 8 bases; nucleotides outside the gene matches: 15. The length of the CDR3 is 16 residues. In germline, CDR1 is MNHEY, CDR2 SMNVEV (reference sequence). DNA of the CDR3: TGTGCCAGCAGACCCCTCCGGGACAGGGGCCTAGGGGGCTACACCTTC. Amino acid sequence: CASRPLRDRGLGGYTF.

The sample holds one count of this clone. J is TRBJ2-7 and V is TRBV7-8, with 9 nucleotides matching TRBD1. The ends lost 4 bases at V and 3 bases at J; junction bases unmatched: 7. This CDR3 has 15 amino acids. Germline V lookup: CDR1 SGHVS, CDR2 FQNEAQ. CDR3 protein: CASSWTGTGRYEQYF. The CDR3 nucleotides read TGTGCCAGCAGCTGGACCGGGACAGGGCGCTACGAGCAGTACTTC.

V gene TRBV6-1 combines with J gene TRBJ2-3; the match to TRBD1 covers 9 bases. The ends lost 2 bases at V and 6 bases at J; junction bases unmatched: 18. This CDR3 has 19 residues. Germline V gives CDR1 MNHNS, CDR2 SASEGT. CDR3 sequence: CASSEPLLYSQGAKDTQYF. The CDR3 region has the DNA TGTGCCAGCAGTGAACCTCTTCTATATTCACAGGGGGCGAAGGATACGCAGTATTTT.

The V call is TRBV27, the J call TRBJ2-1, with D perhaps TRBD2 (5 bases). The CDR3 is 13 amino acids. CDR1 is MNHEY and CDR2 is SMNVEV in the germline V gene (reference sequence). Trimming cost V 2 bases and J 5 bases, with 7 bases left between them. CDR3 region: CASSLSGDNEQFF. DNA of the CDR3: TGTGCCAGCAGTTTAAGCGGCGACAATGAGCAGTTCTTC.

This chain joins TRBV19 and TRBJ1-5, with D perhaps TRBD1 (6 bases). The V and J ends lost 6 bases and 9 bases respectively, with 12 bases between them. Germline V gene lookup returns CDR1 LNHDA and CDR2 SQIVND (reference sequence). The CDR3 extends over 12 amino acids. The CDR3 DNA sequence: TGTGCCAGTAGAACACGGACAGCGCCCCAGCATTTT. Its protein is CASRTRTAPQHF.

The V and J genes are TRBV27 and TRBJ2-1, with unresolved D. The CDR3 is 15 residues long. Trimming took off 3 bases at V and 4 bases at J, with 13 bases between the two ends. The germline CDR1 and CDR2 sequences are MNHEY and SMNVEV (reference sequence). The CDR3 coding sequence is TGTGCCAGCAGTTTGATTCCCCCCCCTTACAATGAGCAGTTCTTC. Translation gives CASSLIPPPYNEQFF.

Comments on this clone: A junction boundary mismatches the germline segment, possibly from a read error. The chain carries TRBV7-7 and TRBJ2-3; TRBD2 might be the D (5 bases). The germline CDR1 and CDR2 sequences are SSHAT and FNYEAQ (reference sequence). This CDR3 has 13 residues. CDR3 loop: CASSSVTRDTQYF. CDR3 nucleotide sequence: TGTGCTAGCAGCTCCGTCACTAGGGATACGCAGTATTTT.